Listed here are 13 T cell receptor beta chains from one sample, sequenced in a study of T cells in Graves' hyperthyroidism and ophthalmopathy. Using RNA transcripts as the source, TCR beta CDR3 regions were amplified. During a first-round RT-PCR of the TCR CDR3, the HTBI primer set was used. TCRdb independently ran MiXCR on the multiplex PCR reads; one entry per CDR3 protein. The sample comprises around 380,000 distinct CDR3 sequences, 13% of which are singletons, and less than 25% rests with the top ten. The sequenced sample was blood. These receptors all come from a young man with Graves' hyperthyroidism that later progressed to Graves' ophthalmopathy.

This clonotype was counted between two and nine times. The rearrangement links TRBV9 to TRBJ1-2; 7 nucleotides match TRBD1. Germline V CDR1 and CDR2: SGDLS, YYNGEE. The ends lost 4 bases at V and 0 bases at J; junction bases unmatched: 9. This CDR3 region has 16 residues. CDR3 protein: CASSPIDRAANYGYTF. For the CDR3, the DNA is TGTGCCAGCAGCCCTATCGACAGGGCTGCTAACTATGGCTACACCTTC.

This clonotype came up many times. The chain is built from TRBV9 and TRBJ2-7; no clear D gene. V lost 0 bases and J lost 3, with 13 bases in between. Germline CDR1 SGDLS, CDR2 YYNGEE. The CDR3 spans 15 residues. The CDR3 coding sequence is TGTGCCAGCAGCGTAGGGGTGACACTCGACTACGAGCAGTACTTC. Translating it yields CASSVGVTLDYEQYF.

This clonotype has just a few counts. The chain joins TRBV25-1 to TRBJ2-7; no firm D call. Looked up from germline, CDR1 is MGHDK and CDR2 is SYGVNS. This CDR3 has 12 amino acids. The V and J ends lost 5 bases and 2 bases respectively, with 7 bases between them. CDR3 protein: CASSKSTYEQYF. CDR3 nucleotide sequence: TGTGCCAGCAGTAAGAGTACCTACGAGCAGTACTTC.

As regards this clonotype: A much larger clone sits a single nucleotide away, making a read error possible. The chain joins TRBV6-1 to TRBJ1-2, with a possible D match to TRBD1 (6 bases). The V gene lost 4 bases and the J gene lost 6 bases, with 21 bases spanning the gap. Per germline, CDR1 MNHNS and CDR2 SASEGT. The CDR3 runs 16 residues. CDR3 region: CASSASTGYRDNGYTF. In DNA, the CDR3 is TGTGCCAGCAGTGCCTCGACAGGATATCGGGATAATGGCTACACCTTC.

V is TRBV20-1 and J is TRBJ2-2; the match to TRBD1 covers 8 bases. The germline gives CDR1 DFQATT, CDR2 SNEGSKA (reference sequence). After removal of 5 bases from V and 4 bases from J, the junction contained 3 bases not matched to a gene. The CDR3 runs 13 residues. The CDR3 DNA is TGCAGTGCTCTGACAGGGGCCACCGGGGAGCTGTTTTTT. Its protein is CSALTGATGELFF.

This clonotype was seen many times. CDR3 region: CASSPPAAGRDRETQYF. CDR3 nucleotides: TGTGCCAGCTCACCACCGGCGGCGGGGAGGGATAGAGAGACCCAGTACTTC. The chain uses TRBV18 and TRBJ2-5, with 7 bases aligning to TRBD2. Germline V gene lookup returns CDR1 KGHSH and CDR2 LQKENI. This CDR3 comprises 17 residues. V gave up 0 bases and J gave up 4 bases; unmatched junction bases: 11.

Worth noting for this clonotype: This may stem from a read error, because a much larger clone lies one nucleotide away. Since no conserved phenylalanine or tryptophan closes the CDR3, a read error is the likely cause. The rearrangement links TRBV30 to TRBJ1-5; tentative D call: TRBD1 (5 bases). The length of the CDR3 is 14 residues. Germline CDR1 reads GTSNPN; CDR2 reads SVGIG (reference sequence). Trimming shortened V by 3 bases and J by 2 bases, and 11 bases separated the two germline ends. This chain's CDR3 is CAWSVDSGNQPQHS. In DNA form, the CDR3 reads TGTGCCTGGAGCGTTGACAGCGGCAATCAGCCCCAGCATTCT.

CDR3 amino acids: CASSLRQGKGDEKLFF. Here the CDR3 DNA reads TGCGCCAGCAGCTTGAGGCAGGGAAAGGGAGATGAAAAACTGTTTTTT. V and J are TRBV5-1 and TRBJ1-4; D may be TRBD1 (5 bases). The CDR3 has 16 amino acids. Germline V CDR1 and CDR2: SGHRS, YFSETQ. The V end lost 1 base, the J end lost 6 bases, and 16 bases lay between the germline ends.

Ten or more counts support this clonotype. The rearrangement uses TRBV6-6 and TRBJ1-2; D uncertain. Germline CDR1 MNHNY, CDR2 SVGAGI (reference sequence). The CDR3 spans 13 residues. V gave up 0 bases and J gave up 2 bases, with 4 bases separating them. The CDR3 loop is CASSYSRNYGYTF. CDR3 coding DNA: TGTGCCAGCAGTTACTCCAGAAACTATGGCTACACCTTC.

There are a few counts of this clonotype. This chain connects TRBV6-1 to TRBJ2-4, with TRBD2 identical over 10 bases. The CDR3 is 15 amino acids. The junction had 6 bases not matched to a gene; V was cut back by 8 bases and J by 2 bases. Per the germline V gene, CDR1 is MNHNS and CDR2 is SASEGT. CDR3 amino acids: CASGLAGGSKNIQYF. Written as DNA, the CDR3 is TGTGCCAGCGGGTTAGCGGGGGGATCCAAAAACATTCAGTACTTC.

This clonotype was recorded at least ten times. The rearrangement links TRBV27 to TRBJ2-5; perhaps TRBD1 as D (5 bases). Germline CDR1 is MNHEY and CDR2 is SMNVEV (reference sequence). This CDR3 is 14 amino acids long. The V and J ends lost 6 bases and 4 bases respectively, with 15 bases between them. CDR3 sequence reads: CASSHRGRRETQYF. The CDR3 coding sequence is TGTGCCAGCAGCCATAGGGGAAGGAGAGAGACCCAGTACTTC.

The table lists this clonotype with many counts. Written as DNA, the CDR3 is TGTGCCAGCAGTTCATCCGAGGGTGAGCAGTACTTC. Amino acids: CASSSSEGEQYF. The V and J genes are TRBV11-2 and TRBJ2-7, with a tentative D call TRBD2 (5 bases). The CDR3 is 12 residues long. V shed 6 bases and J shed 7 bases, with 13 bases lying between them. Germline CDR1 and CDR2: SGHAT and FQNNGV.

Comments on this clonotype: A much larger clonotype is one base distant, so this may be a read error. Likely a read error: the CDR3 ends without its conserved phenylalanine or tryptophan. The chain is built from TRBV12-3 or TRBV12-4 and TRBJ1-2; TRBD1 is a possible D gene (6 bases). Trimming stripped 5 bases from V and 8 bases from J, with 18 bases between. The CDR3 has 14 residues. CDR3 nucleotide sequence: TGTGCCAGCAGTCCTACAGGGCCGACGGGGGGCTACACCCTC. It specifies CASSPTGPTGGYTL.